The next 8 T cell receptor beta chains were all read from a single sample in a study of blood T cell repertoires in COVID-19. Data came from immunoSEQ multiplex PCR; TCRdb stores just in-frame clones and leaves some out. The sample records roughly 180,000 clones, around 77% being singletons. Sequenced: peripheral blood. All receptors derive from a man aged 55 to 70 with active or convalescent COVID-19.

The CDR3 protein is CASSLLVKSYEQYF. The CDR3 bases are TGTGCCAGCAGTTTATTAGTCAAGTCCTACGAGCAGTACTTC. The chain couples TRBV27 to TRBJ2-7; D unresolved. From germline, CDR1 is MNHEY and CDR2 SMNVEV (reference sequence). The CDR3 has 14 residues. The V end was cut by 1 base, the J end by 1 base, with 8 bases between.

The gene calls are TRBV6-5 and TRBJ2-2, with D maybe TRBD2 (7 bases). This CDR3 is built from 15 residues. The germline V and J ends were trimmed by 4 bases and 4 bases, with 13 bases remaining between them. CDR1 is MNHEY, CDR2 SVGAGI, per germline. The CDR3 bases are TGTGCCAGCAGTTGGGGGGGCTGGGTCACCGGGGAGCTGTTTTTT. Its translation is CASSWGGWVTGELFF.

This chain joins TRBV15 and TRBJ1-5; tentative D call: TRBD1 (5 bases). V was clipped by 3 bases and J by 3 bases, with 15 bases between them. This CDR3 region has 16 residues. Germline values: CDR1 LNHNV, CDR2 YYDKDF (reference sequence). The CDR3 loop is CATSSDTGRINQPQHF. The CDR3, as DNA: TGTGCCACCAGCAGCGATACAGGTAGGATCAATCAGCCCCAGCATTTT.

The V gene is TRBV28, the J gene TRBJ2-4, with TRBD1 identical over 8 bases. This CDR3 spans 12 amino acids. Germline trimming cut 5 bases from V and 8 bases from J; bases unmatched to any gene: 2. Germline CDR1 MDHEN, CDR2 SYDVKM. Here the CDR3 reads CASSPDRDIQYF. The CDR3, as DNA: TGTGCCAGCAGTCCGGACAGGGACATTCAGTACTTC.

V usage is TRBV28 and J usage is TRBJ2-7, with 9 bases lining up with TRBD1. Losses at the gene ends were 5 bases for V and 0 bases for J; bases not matched to a gene: 11. Germline loops: CDR1 MDHEN, CDR2 SYDVKM. The length of the CDR3 is 17 residues. CDR3 sequence: CASSTLTGGLLSYEQYF. CDR3 DNA sequence: TGTGCCAGCAGTACCCTAACAGGGGGCCTCCTCTCCTACGAGCAGTACTTC.

This clone has more than one count but fewer than ten. This rearrangement joins TRBV6-5 to TRBJ1-1; D is undetermined. The CDR3 is 14 amino acids. Germline CDR1 and CDR2: MNHEY and SVGAGI. V gave up 0 bases and J gave up 0 bases, with 5 bases separating them. The DNA of the CDR3 is TGTGCCAGCAGTTACTCGTGGCTGAACACTGAAGCTTTCTTT. Translated, it gives CASSYSWLNTEAFF.

The chain combines TRBV28 with TRBJ1-5; D is undetermined. CDR1 is MDHEN and CDR2 is SYDVKM in the germline V gene. This CDR3 spans 13 amino acids. Trimming shortened V by 9 bases and J by 0 bases, and 9 bases separated the two germline ends. For the CDR3, the DNA is TGTGCCAGGCGCCCTGGTAGCAATCAGCCCCAGCATTTT. Protein: CARRPGSNQPQHF. The variable domain in full, with the rest retrieved from reference TRBV28 and TRBJ1-5, is DVKVTQSSRYLVKRTGEKVFLECVQDMDHENMFWYRQDPGLGLRLIYFSYDVKMKEKGDIPEGYSVSREKKERFSLILESASTNQTSMYLCARRPGSNQPQHFGDGTRLSIL.

The chain combines TRBV10-1 with TRBJ2-1, with 8 bases lining up with TRBD2. CDR1 is WNHNN, CDR2 SYGVQD, per germline (reference sequence). J lost 6 bases, V lost 1 base, and 2 bases had no gene match. The CDR3 consists of 14 residues. CDR3 DNA sequence: TGCGCCAGCAGTGAGTGGCTAGCGGGCAATGAGCAGTTCTTC. Its translation: CASSEWLAGNEQFF.